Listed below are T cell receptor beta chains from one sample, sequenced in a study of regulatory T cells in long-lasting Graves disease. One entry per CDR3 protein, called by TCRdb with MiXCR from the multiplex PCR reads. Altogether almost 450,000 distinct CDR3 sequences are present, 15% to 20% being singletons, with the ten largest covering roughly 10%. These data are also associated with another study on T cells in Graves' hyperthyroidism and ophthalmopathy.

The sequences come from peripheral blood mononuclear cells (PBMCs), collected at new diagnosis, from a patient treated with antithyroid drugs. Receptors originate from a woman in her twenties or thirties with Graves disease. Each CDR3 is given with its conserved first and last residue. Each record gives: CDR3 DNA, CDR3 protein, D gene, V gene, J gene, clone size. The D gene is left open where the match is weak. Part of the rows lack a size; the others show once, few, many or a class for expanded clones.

DNA: TGTGCCAGTAATAACAGAAACTATGGCTACACCTTC
CDR3: CASNNRNYGYTF
D: .
V: TRBV19
J: TRBJ1-2
size: few

DNA: TGTGCCAGCAGCCAAGATTCTACAGCCCATGAAGCTTTCTTT
CDR3: CASSQDSTAHEAFF
D: .
V: TRBV3-1
J: TRBJ1-1
size: many

DNA: TGTGCCAGCAGCCTCGTTAGCTCCTACAATGAGCAGTTCTTC
CDR3: CASSLVSSYNEQFF
D: .
V: TRBV7-2
J: TRBJ2-1
size: many

DNA: TGTGCCAGCAGTTCAAAGCGGGAGGGCCGGTACAATGAGCAGTTCTTC
CDR3: CASSSKREGRYNEQFF
D: TRBD2
V: TRBV5-5
J: TRBJ2-1
size: many

DNA: TGTGCCAGCAGCGCGGACAGGGGCGATCTTCGAGCTTTCTTT
CDR3: CASSADRGDLRAFF
D: TRBD1
V: TRBV2
J: TRBJ1-1
size: many

DNA: TGTGCCAGCAGCTTAAGACAGAAAAAAGATACGCAGTATTTT
CDR3: CASSLRQKKDTQYF
D: .
V: TRBV7-8
J: TRBJ2-3
size: many

DNA: TGTGCCAGCACACTCATCCTGAACACCGGGGAGCTGTTTTTT
CDR3: CASTLILNTGELFF
D: .
V: TRBV27
J: TRBJ2-2
size: .

DNA: TGTGCCAGCACTCCGACTAGCGGGGACTACGAGCAGTACTTC
CDR3: CASTPTSGDYEQYF
D: TRBD2
V: TRBV28
J: TRBJ2-7
size: few

DNA: TGTGCCAGCAGTTACTCCCAACTACCGGGACAGGGGTATGAAAAACTGTTTTTT
CDR3: CASSYSQLPGQGYEKLFF
D: TRBD1
V: TRBV6-2/TRBV6-3
J: TRBJ1-4
size: many

DNA: TGTGCCAGCAGCTTAACAACGGCGTCCGCCTACGAGCAGTACTTC
CDR3: CASSLTTASAYEQYF
D: .
V: TRBV7-9
J: TRBJ2-7
size: .

DNA: TGTGCCAGCAGTTTGCACAGGACAGTTCGGGAGGAGCAGTACTTC
CDR3: CASSLHRTVREEQYF
D: .
V: TRBV27
J: TRBJ2-7
size: .

DNA: TGTGCCAGCAGCTTCCCGGGGAATCAGCCCCAGCATTTT
CDR3: CASSFPGNQPQHF
D: .
V: TRBV7-8
J: TRBJ1-5
size: many

DNA: TGTGCCAGCAGCTCCGGACAGAGGCGCGAGCAGTACTTC
CDR3: CASSSGQRREQYF
D: .
V: TRBV7-9
J: TRBJ2-7
size: few

DNA: TGCGCCAGCAGCCAAGGAAGCGGGAGGCGACGCTACGAGCAGTACTTC
CDR3: CASSQGSGRRRYEQYF
D: TRBD2
V: TRBV4-3
J: TRBJ2-7
size: many

DNA: TGTGCCAGCTCCGAATATCGGGACACAGATACGCAGTATTTT
CDR3: CASSEYRDTDTQYF
D: .
V: TRBV2
J: TRBJ2-3
size: many

DNA: TGCAGTGCCCCCGGGTTGTCAACTGGTGGAAACACCATATATTTT
CDR3: CSAPGLSTGGNTIYF
D: .
V: TRBV20-1
J: TRBJ1-3
size: many

DNA: TGCAGCGTGGGACATCTAGCGGGAGCGCTATTAACCCACAATGAGCAGTTCTTC
CDR3: CSVGHLAGALLTHNEQFF
D: TRBD2
V: TRBV29-1
J: TRBJ2-1
size: .

DNA: TGTGCCTGGAGGATACTGGACAGTAACACCGGGGAGCTGTTTTTT
CDR3: CAWRILDSNTGELFF
D: .
V: TRBV30
J: TRBJ2-2
size: many

DNA: TGTGCCAGCAGCTTAAGCTGGGATACGCAGTATTTT
CDR3: CASSLSWDTQYF
D: .
V: TRBV7-2
J: TRBJ2-3
size: many

DNA: TGCGCCAGCAGCCAGACCCGACTAGCGGGAACGTCGTTGGAAGAGACCCAGTACTTC
CDR3: CASSQTRLAGTSLEETQYF
D: TRBD2
V: TRBV4-1
J: TRBJ2-5
size: few

DNA: TGCAGTGCTAGCACCTGGGTTTGGGGACGGGGCCAAGAGACCCAGTACTTC
CDR3: CSASTWVWGRGQETQYF
D: .
V: TRBV20-1
J: TRBJ2-5
size: .

DNA: TGTGCCAGCACCCCAGCGGGAGCTCCCGAGCAGTACTTC
CDR3: CASTPAGAPEQYF
D: TRBD2
V: TRBV11-2
J: TRBJ2-7
size: many

DNA: TGCAGTGCTCAACGTTTTGGACAGGGCCTCAATCAGCCCCAGCATTTT
CDR3: CSAQRFGQGLNQPQHF
D: TRBD1
V: TRBV20-1
J: TRBJ1-5
size: many

DNA: TGCAGCGCCGGGAGACTAGCGGACCAAGAGACCCAGTACTTC
CDR3: CSAGRLADQETQYF
D: TRBD2
V: TRBV29-1
J: TRBJ2-5
size: few

DNA: TGTGCCAGCAGGACCGGGACAGGGATAGCATTTGAGCAGTACTTC
CDR3: CASRTGTGIAFEQYF
D: TRBD1
V: TRBV6-1
J: TRBJ2-7
size: many

DNA: TGTGCCAGCAGTTTTACGGGGGGCCTGAAAAAAAATGAGCAGTTCTTC
CDR3: CASSFTGGLKKNEQFF
D: .
V: TRBV27
J: TRBJ2-1
size: .

DNA: TGCAGTGCTATGGGGGAGACTAGGTGGAACAATGAGCAGTTCTTC
CDR3: CSAMGETRWNNEQFF
D: .
V: TRBV20-1
J: TRBJ2-1
size: many

DNA: TGTGCCAGCTCAGACAGCGAGGGTAGTAACTATGGCTACACCTTC
CDR3: CASSDSEGSNYGYTF
D: .
V: TRBV18
J: TRBJ1-2
size: many

DNA: TGTGCCACCAGTGATTTTGGTAGCGGAGGGGAGCTGTTTTTT
CDR3: CATSDFGSGGELFF
D: .
V: TRBV24-1
J: TRBJ2-2
size: few

DNA: TGTGCCAGCAGCTTACGATTCATGAACACTGAAGCTTTCTTT
CDR3: CASSLRFMNTEAFF
D: .
V: TRBV7-2
J: TRBJ1-1
size: many

DNA: TGTGCCAGCAGTTTATCTTCATTGATTGGAGCCCCTGAAAAACTGTTTTTT
CDR3: CASSLSSLIGAPEKLFF
D: .
V: TRBV27
J: TRBJ1-4
size: many

DNA: TGTGCCAGTAGTACCCGGGACAGGAACTTCGCCCCTAATGGCTACACCTTC
CDR3: CASSTRDRNFAPNGYTF
D: TRBD1
V: TRBV19
J: TRBJ1-2
size: few

DNA: TGTGCCACCAGCAGAGAAACCTATTCCCGGGACAGGGGCGATGAGCAGTTCTTC
CDR3: CATSRETYSRDRGDEQFF
D: TRBD1
V: TRBV15
J: TRBJ2-1
size: many

DNA: TGCGCCAGCAGCGGGGGACAGATTCAAGAGACCCAGTACTTC
CDR3: CASSGGQIQETQYF
D: TRBD1
V: TRBV5-1
J: TRBJ2-5
size: .

DNA: TGTGCCAGCAGTCAGATTTCCGGGACTAGCGGGAGGGGTGAGCAGTTCTTC
CDR3: CASSQISGTSGRGEQFF
D: TRBD2
V: TRBV3-1
J: TRBJ2-1
size: many

DNA: TGTGCCAGCAGCCTGCCACTTTGGGCTAATGAAAAACTGTTTTTT
CDR3: CASSLPLWANEKLFF
D: .
V: TRBV11-2
J: TRBJ1-4
size: many

DNA: TGTGCCTGGGGGGACACACCGATGGGGGGCTACACCTTC
CDR3: CAWGDTPMGGYTF
D: .
V: TRBV30
J: TRBJ1-2
size: .

DNA: TGTGCCAGCAGTTTAAGGCCCAGGCTAAACTATGGCTACACCTTC
CDR3: CASSLRPRLNYGYTF
D: .
V: TRBV27
J: TRBJ1-2
size: many

DNA: TGTGCCAGCAGTTTATCGGGACAGACCACGAACTATGGCTACACCTTC
CDR3: CASSLSGQTTNYGYTF
D: TRBD1
V: TRBV28
J: TRBJ1-2
size: many

DNA: TGCGCCAGCAGCTTGGGTCCCGGGACAGGGCACGAGCAGTACTTC
CDR3: CASSLGPGTGHEQYF
D: TRBD1
V: TRBV5-1
J: TRBJ2-7
size: many

DNA: TGTGCCTGGAGTGTAAGCCGGACCCCCGGCTCCTATAATTCACCCCTCCACTTT
CDR3: CAWSVSRTPGSYNSPLHF
D: .
V: TRBV30
J: TRBJ1-6
size: .

DNA: TGTGCCACGAAGCCGGGACAGGACATCGATGAGCAGTTCTTC
CDR3: CATKPGQDIDEQFF
D: TRBD1
V: TRBV19
J: TRBJ2-1
size: few

DNA: TGTGCCAGCAGCCCCCCGTGGTTGATGAACACTGAAGCTTTCTTT
CDR3: CASSPPWLMNTEAFF
D: .
V: TRBV14
J: TRBJ1-1
size: few

DNA: TGCGCCAGCAGCCACCCCCAAGCGCCAGATACGCAGTATTTT
CDR3: CASSHPQAPDTQYF
D: .
V: TRBV4-3
J: TRBJ2-3
size: few

DNA: TGTGCCAGCAGTTTGGGGACTAGCGAGCAGTTCTTC
CDR3: CASSLGTSEQFF
D: TRBD2
V: TRBV27
J: TRBJ2-1
size: many

DNA: TGCAGCGGGAGACTAGGCAATGAGCAGTTCTTC
CDR3: CSGRLGNEQFF
D: .
V: TRBV20-1
J: TRBJ2-1
size: many

DNA: TGTGCCAGCAGTTACCGTGGACCCCAACCGCCACACTATGGCTACACCTTC
CDR3: CASSYRGPQPPHYGYTF
D: .
V: TRBV6-5
J: TRBJ1-2
size: many

DNA: TGTGCCAGCAGTAGCGGGAGGGCCGTCTACGAGCAGTACTTC
CDR3: CASSSGRAVYEQYF
D: TRBD2
V: TRBV7-2
J: TRBJ2-7
size: few

DNA: TGCGCCAGCAGCCAAAAATCGACGAGACAGCTAGCCAAAAACATTCAGTACTTC
CDR3: CASSQKSTRQLAKNIQYF
D: .
V: TRBV4-1
J: TRBJ2-4
size: few

DNA: TGTGCCAGCTTCCCGGAAGGCCGCCCCCTCGAGCAGTACTTC
CDR3: CASFPEGRPLEQYF
D: .
V: TRBV18
J: TRBJ2-7
size: few